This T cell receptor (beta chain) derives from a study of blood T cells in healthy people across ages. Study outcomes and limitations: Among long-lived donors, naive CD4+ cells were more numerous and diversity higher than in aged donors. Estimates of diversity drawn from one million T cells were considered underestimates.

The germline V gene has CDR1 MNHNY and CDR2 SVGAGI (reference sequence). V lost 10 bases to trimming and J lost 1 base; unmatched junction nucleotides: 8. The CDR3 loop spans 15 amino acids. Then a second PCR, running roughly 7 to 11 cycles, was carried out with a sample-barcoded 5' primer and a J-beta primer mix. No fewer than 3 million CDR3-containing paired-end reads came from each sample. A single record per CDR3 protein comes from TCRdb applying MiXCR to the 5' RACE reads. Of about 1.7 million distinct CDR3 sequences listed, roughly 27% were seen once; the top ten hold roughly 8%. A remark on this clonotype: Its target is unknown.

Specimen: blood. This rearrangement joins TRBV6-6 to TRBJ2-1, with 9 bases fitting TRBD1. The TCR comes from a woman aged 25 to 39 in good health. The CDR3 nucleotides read TGTGCCACCCAGGCCGGGACAGGGTCCTACAATGAGCAGTTCTTC. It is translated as CATQAGTGSYNEQFF.